Shown below are 2 T cell receptor beta chains from a single sample sequenced in a study of graft-versus-host responses after intestinal transplantation. Each mixed lymphocyte reaction held 200,000 CFSE-labeled responders and 200,000 irradiated violet-dye-labeled stimulators. Method: immunoSEQ multiplex PCR; TCRdb's copy keeps in-frame clones and lacks some. Altogether roughly 20,000 clones are present, around two fifths being singletons, with the ten largest covering 1.3% to 1.5%. The input for sequencing was alloreactive CD8+ T cells from a mixed lymphocyte reaction culture, taken before transplantation. The subset denotes: CFSE-low proliferating T cells sorted from roughly six-day pre-transplant mixed lymphocyte reaction (GvH or HvG direction). These TCRs come from a human patient who was an organ donor for intestinal transplantation.

V and J are TRBV7-3 and TRBJ2-7; D possibly corresponds to TRBD2 (6 bases). CDR3 size: 15 residues. The germline gives CDR1 SGHTA, CDR2 FQGTGA. V was cut by 2 bases and J by 4 bases, with 15 bases left in between. CDR3 coding DNA: TGTGCCAGCAGCTTAGTTGGCGGGATAGGGTACGAGCAGTACTTC. This gives the protein CASSLVGGIGYEQYF.

The CDR3 reads CASSLLPGTSGRESNEQFF. For the CDR3, the DNA is TGTGCCAGCAGTTTGTTGCCTGGGACTAGCGGGAGGGAGAGTAATGAGCAGTTCTTC. The chain recombines TRBV27 with TRBJ2-1; TRBD2 matches at 16 bases. V lost 3 bases and J lost 7; bases outside the gene matches: 12. The CDR3 contains 19 residues. Germline values: CDR1 MNHEY, CDR2 SMNVEV (reference sequence).